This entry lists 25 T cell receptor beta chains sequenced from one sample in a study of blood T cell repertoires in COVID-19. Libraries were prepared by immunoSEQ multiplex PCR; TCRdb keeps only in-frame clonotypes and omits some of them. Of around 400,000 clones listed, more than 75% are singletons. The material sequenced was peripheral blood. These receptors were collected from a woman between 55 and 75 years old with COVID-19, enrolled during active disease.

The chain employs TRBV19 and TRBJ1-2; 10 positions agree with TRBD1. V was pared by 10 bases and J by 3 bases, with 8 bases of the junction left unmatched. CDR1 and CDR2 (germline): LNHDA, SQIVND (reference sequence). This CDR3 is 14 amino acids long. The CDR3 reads CATKATGGYYGYTF. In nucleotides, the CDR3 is TGTGCCACTAAGGCGACAGGGGGCTACTATGGCTACACCTTC.

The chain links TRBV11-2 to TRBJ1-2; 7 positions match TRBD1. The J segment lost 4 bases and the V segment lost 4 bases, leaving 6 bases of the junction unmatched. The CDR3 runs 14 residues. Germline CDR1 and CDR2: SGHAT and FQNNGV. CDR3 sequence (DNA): TGTGCCAGCAGCTCCGACGGGACAGTCTATGGCTACACCTTC. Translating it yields CASSSDGTVYGYTF.

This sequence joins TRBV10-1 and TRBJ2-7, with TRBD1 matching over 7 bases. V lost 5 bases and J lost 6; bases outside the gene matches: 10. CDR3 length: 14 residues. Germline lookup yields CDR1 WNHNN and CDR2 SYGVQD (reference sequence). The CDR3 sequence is CASSLYRGGGEQYF. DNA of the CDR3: TGCGCCAGCAGTCTCTACAGGGGTGGGGGCGAGCAGTACTTC.

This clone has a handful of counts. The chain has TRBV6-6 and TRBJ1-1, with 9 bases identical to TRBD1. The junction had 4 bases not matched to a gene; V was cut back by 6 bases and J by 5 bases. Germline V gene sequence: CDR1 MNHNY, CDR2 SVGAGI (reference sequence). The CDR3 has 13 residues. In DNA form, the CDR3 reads TGTGCCAGCAGCCCCGACAGGGGGACTGAAGCTTTCTTT. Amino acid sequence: CASSPDRGTEAFF.

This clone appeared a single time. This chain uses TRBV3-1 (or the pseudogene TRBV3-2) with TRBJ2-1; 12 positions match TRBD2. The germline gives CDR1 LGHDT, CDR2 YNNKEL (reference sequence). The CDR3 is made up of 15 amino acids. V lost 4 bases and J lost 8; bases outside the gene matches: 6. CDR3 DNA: TGTGCCAGCAGCCCCGGACTAGCGGGGCTCTATGAGCAGTTCTTC. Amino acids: CASSPGLAGLYEQFF.

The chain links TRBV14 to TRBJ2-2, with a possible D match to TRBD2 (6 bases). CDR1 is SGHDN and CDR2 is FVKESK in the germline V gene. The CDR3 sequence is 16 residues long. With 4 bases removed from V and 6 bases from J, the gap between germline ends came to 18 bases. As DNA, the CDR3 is TGTGCCAGCAGCCCGCGACTGACGGGGGAGGCCGGGGAGCTGTTTTTT. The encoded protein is CASSPRLTGEAGELFF. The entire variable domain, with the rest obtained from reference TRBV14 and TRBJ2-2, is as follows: EAGVTQFPSHSVIEKGQTVTLRCDPISGHDNLYWYRRVMGKEIKFLLHFVKESKQDESGMPNNRFLAERTGGTYSTLKVQPAELEDSGVYFCASSPRLTGEAGELFFGEGSRLTVL.

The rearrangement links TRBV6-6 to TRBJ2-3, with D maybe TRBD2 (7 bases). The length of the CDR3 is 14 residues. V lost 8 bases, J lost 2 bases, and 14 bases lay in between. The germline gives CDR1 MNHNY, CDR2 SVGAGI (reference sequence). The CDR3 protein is CASVRGAHTDTQYF. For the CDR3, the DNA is TGTGCCAGCGTTCGGGGGGCGCACACAGATACGCAGTATTTT.

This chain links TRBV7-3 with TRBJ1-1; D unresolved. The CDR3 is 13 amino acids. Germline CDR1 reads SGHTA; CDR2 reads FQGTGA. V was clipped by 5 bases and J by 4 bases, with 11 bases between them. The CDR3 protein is CASSLTVLTEAFF. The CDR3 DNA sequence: TGTGCCAGCAGCCTCACAGTACTCACTGAAGCTTTCTTT. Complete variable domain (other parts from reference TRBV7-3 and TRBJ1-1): GAGVSQTPSNKVTEKGKYVELRCDPISGHTALYWYRQSLGQGPEFLIYFQGTGAADDSGLPNDRFFAVRPEGSVSTLKIQRTERGDSAVYLCASSLTVLTEAFFGQGTRLTVV.

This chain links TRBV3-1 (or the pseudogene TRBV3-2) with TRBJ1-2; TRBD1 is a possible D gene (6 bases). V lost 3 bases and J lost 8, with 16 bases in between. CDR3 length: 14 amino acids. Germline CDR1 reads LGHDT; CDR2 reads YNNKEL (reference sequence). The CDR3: CASSQRAGAEGYTF. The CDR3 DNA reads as TGTGCCAGCAGCCAGCGGGCAGGGGCGGAGGGCTACACCTTC.

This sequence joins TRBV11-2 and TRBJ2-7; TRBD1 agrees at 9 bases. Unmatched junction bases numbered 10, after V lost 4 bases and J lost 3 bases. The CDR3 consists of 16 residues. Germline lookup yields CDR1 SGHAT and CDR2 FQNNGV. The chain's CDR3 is CASSSLRGTGRYEQYF. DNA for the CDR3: TGTGCCAGCAGCTCTTTACGCGGGACAGGGCGCTACGAGCAGTACTTC.

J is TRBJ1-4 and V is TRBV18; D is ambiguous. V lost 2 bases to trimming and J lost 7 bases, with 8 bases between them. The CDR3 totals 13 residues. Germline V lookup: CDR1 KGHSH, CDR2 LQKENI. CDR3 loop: CASSPDISEKLFF. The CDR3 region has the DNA TGTGCCAGCTCACCAGACATTTCTGAAAAACTGTTTTTT.

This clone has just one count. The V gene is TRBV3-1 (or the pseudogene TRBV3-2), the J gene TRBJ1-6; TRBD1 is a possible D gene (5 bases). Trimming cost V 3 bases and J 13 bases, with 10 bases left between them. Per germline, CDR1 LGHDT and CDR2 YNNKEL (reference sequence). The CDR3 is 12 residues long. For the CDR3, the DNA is TGTGCCAGCAGCCACCAGGGTTTTCCCCTCCACTTT. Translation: CASSHQGFPLHF.

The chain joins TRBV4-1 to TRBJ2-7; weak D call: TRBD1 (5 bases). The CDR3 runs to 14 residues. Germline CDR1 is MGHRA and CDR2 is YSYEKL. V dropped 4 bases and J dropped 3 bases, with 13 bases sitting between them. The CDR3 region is CASSRAERGYEQYF. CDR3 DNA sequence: TGCGCCAGCAGCCGGGCCGAAAGGGGCTACGAGCAGTACTTC.

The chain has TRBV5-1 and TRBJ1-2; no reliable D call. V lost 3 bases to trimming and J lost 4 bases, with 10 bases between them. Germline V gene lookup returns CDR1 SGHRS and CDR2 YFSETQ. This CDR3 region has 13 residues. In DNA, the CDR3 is TGCGCCAGCAGCTCCCAGGCGGGCTATGGCTACACCTTC. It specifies CASSSQAGYGYTF.

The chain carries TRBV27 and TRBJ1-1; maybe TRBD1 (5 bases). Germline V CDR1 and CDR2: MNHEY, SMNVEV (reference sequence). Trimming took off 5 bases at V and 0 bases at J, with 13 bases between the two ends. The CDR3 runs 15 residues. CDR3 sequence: CASSLQRGVNTEAFF. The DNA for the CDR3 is TGTGCCAGCAGTCTACAACGGGGGGTGAACACTGAAGCTTTCTTT.

CDR3 nucleotide sequence: TGTGCCAGCAGCAGGGGGACAGCTTATAATTCACCCCTCCACTTT. Residues: CASSRGTAYNSPLHF. The rearrangement uses TRBV5-4 and TRBJ1-6, with 7 bases fitting TRBD1. CDR1 SGHNT and CDR2 YYREEE come from the germline V gene (reference sequence). The CDR3 has 15 amino acids. Germline trimming cut 4 bases from V and 4 bases from J; bases unmatched to any gene: 5.

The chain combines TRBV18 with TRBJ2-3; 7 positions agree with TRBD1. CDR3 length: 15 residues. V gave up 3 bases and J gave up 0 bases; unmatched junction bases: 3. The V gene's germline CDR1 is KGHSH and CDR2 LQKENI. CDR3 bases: TGTGCCAGCTCACCGCGACAGGGTAGCACAGATACGCAGTATTTT. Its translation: CASSPRQGSTDTQYF.

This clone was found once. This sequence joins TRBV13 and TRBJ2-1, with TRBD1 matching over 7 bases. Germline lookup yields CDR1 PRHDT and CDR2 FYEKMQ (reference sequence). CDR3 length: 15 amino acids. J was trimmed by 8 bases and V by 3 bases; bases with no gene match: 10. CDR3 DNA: TGTGCCAGCAGCTTCCGGGACAGAGGGTGGGATGAGCAGTTCTTC. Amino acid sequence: CASSFRDRGWDEQFF.

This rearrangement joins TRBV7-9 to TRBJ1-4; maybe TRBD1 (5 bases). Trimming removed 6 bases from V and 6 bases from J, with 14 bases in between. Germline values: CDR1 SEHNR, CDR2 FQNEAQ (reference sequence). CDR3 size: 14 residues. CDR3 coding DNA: TGTGCCAGCAGAAGGTCCTGGGGGGATGAAAAACTGTTTTTT. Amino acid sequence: CASRRSWGDEKLFF.

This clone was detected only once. The CDR3 spells CASSASGTDYEQYF. The CDR3 nucleotides are TGTGCCAGCAGCGCGTCGGGGACAGACTACGAGCAGTACTTC. The V gene is TRBV9, the J gene TRBJ2-7; TRBD1 matches at 7 bases. The junction had 6 bases not matched to a gene; V was cut back by 3 bases and J by 3 bases. The CDR3 consists of 14 residues. Germline V lookup: CDR1 SGDLS, CDR2 YYNGEE.

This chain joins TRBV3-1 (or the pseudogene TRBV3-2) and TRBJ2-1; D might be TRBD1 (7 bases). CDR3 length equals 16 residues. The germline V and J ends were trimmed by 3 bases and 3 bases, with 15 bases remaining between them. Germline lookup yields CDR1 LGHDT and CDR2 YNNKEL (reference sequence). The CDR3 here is CASSHLSRGVYNEQFF. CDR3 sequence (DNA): TGTGCCAGCAGCCACCTGTCCAGGGGGGTCTACAATGAGCAGTTCTTC.

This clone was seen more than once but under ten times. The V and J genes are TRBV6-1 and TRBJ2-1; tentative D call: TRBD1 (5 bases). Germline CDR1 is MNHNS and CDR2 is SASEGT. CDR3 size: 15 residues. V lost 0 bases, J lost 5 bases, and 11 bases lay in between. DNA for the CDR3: TGTGCCAGCAGTGAAGCGGGGCGGACCAACAATGAGCAGTTCTTC. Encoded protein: CASSEAGRTNNEQFF.

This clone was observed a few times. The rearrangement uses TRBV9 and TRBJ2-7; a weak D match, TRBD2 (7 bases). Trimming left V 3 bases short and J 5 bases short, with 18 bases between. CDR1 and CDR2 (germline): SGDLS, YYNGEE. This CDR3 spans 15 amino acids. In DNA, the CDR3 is TGTGCCAGCAGCGAGGGGCCGGGGGGCCCCAACGAGCAGTACTTC. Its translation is CASSEGPGGPNEQYF. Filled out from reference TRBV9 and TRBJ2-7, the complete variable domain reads DSGVTQTPKHLITATGQRVTLRCSPRSGDLSVYWYQQSLDQGLQFLIQYYNGEERAKGNILERFSAQQFPDLHSELNLSSLELGDSALYFCASSEGPGGPNEQYFGPGTRLTVT.

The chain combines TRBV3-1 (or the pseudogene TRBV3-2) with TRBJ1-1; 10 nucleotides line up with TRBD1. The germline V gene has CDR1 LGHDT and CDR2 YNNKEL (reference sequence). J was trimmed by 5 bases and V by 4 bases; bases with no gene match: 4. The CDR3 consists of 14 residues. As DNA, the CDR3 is TGTGCCAGCAGCCCCTGGACAGGGGGGACTGAAGCTTTCTTT. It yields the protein CASSPWTGGTEAFF.

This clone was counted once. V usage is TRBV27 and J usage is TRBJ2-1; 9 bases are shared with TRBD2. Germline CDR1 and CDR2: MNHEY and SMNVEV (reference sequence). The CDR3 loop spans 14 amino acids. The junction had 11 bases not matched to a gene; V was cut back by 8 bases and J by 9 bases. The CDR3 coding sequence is TGTGCCAGCGCCTTTGCCCTAGCGGGGATTGAGCAGTTCTTC. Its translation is CASAFALAGIEQFF.